This T cell receptor beta chain came from a study of PD-1 blockade in mismatch repair-deficient tumors. Study summary: Patients had approximately 13 mismatch repair-deficient cancer types, all previously treated and progressing.

Assay: immunoSEQ multiplex PCR; the TCRdb copy retains only in-frame clones and omits some. The table has 13,000 to 15,000 clones, 84% seen once. Noted time point: approximately ten-day in vitro stimulation with candidate neoantigen peptide 4. Study findings and constraints: Tumor-resident clones, often absent from pretreatment blood, expanded after pembrolizumab and then contracted. 120 to 150 unique blood TCRs came from expansion to three of seven peptides.

The ends were cut back, 2 bases at V and 7 bases at J, with 12 bases in the middle. The CDR3 is 14 residues long. The germline CDR1 and CDR2 sequences are SNHLY and FYNNEI. Of note for this clone: Its antigen is unknown.

Here the sequenced sample was cells cultured in vitro, taken from a patient treated with pembrolizumab. V and J are TRBV2 and TRBJ1-5, with a tentative D call TRBD1 (5 bases). The sequence came from an adult with mismatch repair-deficient cancer. The chain's CDR3 is CASSEQGGGQPQHF. CDR3 DNA sequence: TGTGCCAGCAGTGAACAGGGCGGCGGACAGCCCCAGCATTTT.